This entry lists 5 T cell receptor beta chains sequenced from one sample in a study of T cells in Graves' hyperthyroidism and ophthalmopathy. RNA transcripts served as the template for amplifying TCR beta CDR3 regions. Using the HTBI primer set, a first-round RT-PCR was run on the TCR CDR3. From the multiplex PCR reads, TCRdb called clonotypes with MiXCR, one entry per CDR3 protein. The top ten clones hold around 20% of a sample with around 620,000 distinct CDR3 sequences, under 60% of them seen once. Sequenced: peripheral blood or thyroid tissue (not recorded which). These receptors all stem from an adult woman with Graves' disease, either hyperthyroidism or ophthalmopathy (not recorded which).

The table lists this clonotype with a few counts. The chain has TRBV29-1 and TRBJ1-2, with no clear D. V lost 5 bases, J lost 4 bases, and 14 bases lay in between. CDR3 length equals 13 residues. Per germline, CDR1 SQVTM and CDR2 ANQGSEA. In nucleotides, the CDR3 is TGCAGCGTTCTACTCGACAAATCCTATGGCTACACCTTC. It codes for CSVLLDKSYGYTF.

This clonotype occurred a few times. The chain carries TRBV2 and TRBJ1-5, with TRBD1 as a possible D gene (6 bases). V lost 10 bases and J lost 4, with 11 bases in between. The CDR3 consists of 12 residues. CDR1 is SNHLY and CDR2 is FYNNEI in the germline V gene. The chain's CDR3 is CAISGTNQPQHF. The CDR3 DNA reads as TGTGCCATCTCCGGGACAAATCAGCCCCAGCATTTT.

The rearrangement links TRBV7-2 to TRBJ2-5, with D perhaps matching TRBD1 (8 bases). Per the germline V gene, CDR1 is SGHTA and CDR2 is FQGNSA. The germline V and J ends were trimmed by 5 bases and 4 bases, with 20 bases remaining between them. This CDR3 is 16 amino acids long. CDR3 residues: CASSDGQGGQLETQYF. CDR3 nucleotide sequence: TGTGCCAGCAGCGACGGACAGGGAGGGCAATTAGAGACCCAGTACTTC.

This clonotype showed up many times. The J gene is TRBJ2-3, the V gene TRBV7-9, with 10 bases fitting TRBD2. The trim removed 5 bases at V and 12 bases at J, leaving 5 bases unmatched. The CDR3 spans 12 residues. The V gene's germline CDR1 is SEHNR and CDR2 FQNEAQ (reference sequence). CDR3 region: CASSPSGRSQYF. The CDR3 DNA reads TGTGCCAGCAGCCCTAGCGGGAGATCACAGTATTTT.

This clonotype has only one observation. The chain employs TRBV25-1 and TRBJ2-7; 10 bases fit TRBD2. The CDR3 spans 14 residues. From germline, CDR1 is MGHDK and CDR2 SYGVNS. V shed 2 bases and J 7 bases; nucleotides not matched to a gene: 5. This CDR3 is CASSEPLAGREQYF. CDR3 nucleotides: TGTGCCAGCAGTGAACCACTAGCGGGGCGAGAGCAGTACTTC.